The source of this T cell receptor beta chain is a study of T cell responses to AZD1222 COVID-19 vaccine. The study's findings and limits: Nearly half of unique spike-specific TCRs reportedly avoided B.1.351 and B.1.1.7 mutated regions.

The method was immunoSEQ multiplex PCR; TCRdb's version includes in-frame clones alone and lacks a portion of them. The sample gives over 75,000 clones, roughly 89% of which show up once; roughly 2.3% is in the top ten. The CDR3 consists of 14 residues. V was pared by 0 bases and J by 4 bases, with 10 bases between. From germline, CDR1 is SGHRS and CDR2 YFSETQ. With regard to this clone: Its specificity is unknown. The sample contains more than one DNA sequence encoding this CDR3.

The chain uses TRBV5-1 and TRBJ1-2; D is undetermined. Sequences were derived from peripheral blood, sampled on day 0 of AZD1222 vaccination. The clonotype was recovered from an adult in good health. CDR3 region: CASSLEGEPYGYTF. CDR3 nucleotides: TGCGCCAGCAGCTTGGAGGGCGAGCCCTATGGCTACACCTTC. The whole variable domain, remainder taken from reference TRBV5-1 and TRBJ1-2, is KAGVTQTPRYLIKTRGQQVTLSCSPISGHRSVSWYQQTPGQGLQFLFEYFSETQRNKGNFPGRFSGRQFSNSRSEMNVSTLELGDSALYLCASSLEGEPYGYTFGSGTRLTVV.